A single count supports the clone carrying this T cell receptor (beta chain). This specimen comes from a study of blood T cell repertoires in COVID-19. Study-wide context: Some COVID-19 samples were acute and others convalescent; all came from the United States, Italy and Spain.

V was pared by 4 bases and J by 6 bases, with 3 bases of the junction left unmatched. The CDR3 runs 14 residues. Germline lookup yields CDR1 SGHTA and CDR2 FQGNSA. Sequencing was performed with immunoSEQ multiplex PCR; in TCRdb, only in-frame clones are kept and a portion is missing. Among approximately 150,000 clones listed, 90% were seen once. The TCR originated in a man between 60 and 75 years old with active or convalescent COVID-19. The sequenced sample was peripheral blood. The J gene is TRBJ2-3, the V gene TRBV7-2; TRBD2 matches at 11 bases. The CDR3 is CASSSGTSGDTQYF. The DNA of the CDR3 is TGTGCCAGCAGCTCAGGGACTAGCGGTGATACGCAGTATTTT.